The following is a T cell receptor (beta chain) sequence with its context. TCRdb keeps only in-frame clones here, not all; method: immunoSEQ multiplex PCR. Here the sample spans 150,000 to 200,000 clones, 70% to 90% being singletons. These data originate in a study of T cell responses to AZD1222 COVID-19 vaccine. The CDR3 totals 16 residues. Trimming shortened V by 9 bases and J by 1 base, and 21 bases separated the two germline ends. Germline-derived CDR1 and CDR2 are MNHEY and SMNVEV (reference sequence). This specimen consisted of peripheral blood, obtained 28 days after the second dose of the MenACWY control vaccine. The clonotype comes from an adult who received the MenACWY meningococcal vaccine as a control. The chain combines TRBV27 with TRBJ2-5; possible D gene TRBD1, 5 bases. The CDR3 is CASSPSWGGIQETQYF. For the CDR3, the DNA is TGTGCCAGTTCTCCGTCTTGGGGCGGCATCCAAGAGACCCAGTACTTC.